A selection of T cell receptor beta chains follows, all from one sample in a study of control samples from healthy donors and cancer patients. This table comes from immunoSEQ multiplex PCR, and its TCRdb copy is limited to in-frame clones, with some not included. The sample lists some 150,000 clones, 91% occurring once. The sample comprised blood. These receptors were obtained from a man aged 25 to 45 in good health. Each CDR3 is given with its conserved first and last residue. D genes are given only for firm matches. Rows may omit the clone size; those that give it use once, few, many or a size class.

j_call v_call clone_size d_call cdr3_nt cdr3_aa
TRBJ2-2 TRBV6-5 . . TGTGCCAGCAGTTACTCTTGGTTTCGGACCGGGGAGCTGTTTTTT CASSYSWFRTGELFF
TRBJ1-5 TRBV5-5 . . TGTGCCAGCAGCACCACAGGTTATCAGCCCCAGCATTTT CASSTTGYQPQHF
TRBJ2-7 TRBV7-8 . TRBD2 TGTGCCAGCAGCCATAGCACTAGCGGGGGGACTCAACAGTACGAGCAGTACTTC CASSHSTSGGTQQYEQYF
TRBJ1-5 TRBV3-1/TRBV3-2 . . TGTGCCAGCAGCCAAGATGTCGGCAATCAGCCCCAGCATTTT CASSQDVGNQPQHF
TRBJ2-7 TRBV14 . TRBD1 TGTGCCAGCAGCCAAGACAACGGTGGGACAGGGGGTTGGAACGAGCAGTACTTC CASSQDNGGTGGWNEQYF
TRBJ2-3 TRBV10-3 . TRBD2 TGTGCCATCAGTCCCGCCGCGGGAGGTAATACGCAGTATTTT CAISPAAGGNTQYF
TRBJ1-3 TRBV7-3 . TRBD1 TGTGCCAGCAGCCCTGACAGGGGGCTTGGAAACACCATATATTTT CASSPDRGLGNTIYF
TRBJ2-3 TRBV6-4 . TRBD2 TGTGCCAGCGGGCCGAGCGGGGGGGCAGATACGCAGTATTTT CASGPSGGADTQYF
TRBJ1-1 TRBV19 . . TGTGCCAGTAGCCCCGGTTCAGGTGAAGCTTTCTTT CASSPGSGEAFF
TRBJ1-2 TRBV28 few . TGTGCCAGCACCACCCCTTCGGGGAGTGGCTACACCTTC CASTTPSGSGYTF
TRBJ2-7 TRBV7-9 . . TGTGCCAGCAGCCTATCCTACGAGCAGTACTTC CASSLSYEQYF
TRBJ1-1 TRBV19 . . TGTGCCGCCGGACAGATGCTGATGAACACTGAAGCTTTCTTT CAAGQMLMNTEAFF
TRBJ1-1 TRBV5-1 . TRBD1 TGCGCCAGCAGCTTCGCGACAGGGGATACTGAAGCTTTCTTT CASSFATGDTEAFF
TRBJ2-2 TRBV4-2 . . TGTGCCAGCAGCCAACTAGGTGGGGGCACCGGGGAGCTGTTTTTT CASSQLGGGTGELFF
TRBJ1-1 TRBV7-9 . . TGTGCCAGCAGCTTAGTTGGTATCGGGGACACTGAAGCTTTCTTT CASSLVGIGDTEAFF
TRBJ1-5 TRBV5-4 . . TGTGCCAGCAGCTTGCGAGGGGCCAATCAGCCCCAGCATTTT CASSLRGANQPQHF
TRBJ2-3 TRBV27 . . TGTGCCAGCAGTTCAACAGGTACTTCTAGCACAGATACGCAGTATTTT CASSSTGTSSTDTQYF
TRBJ1-1 TRBV6-7 once . TGTGCCAGCAGTTACTGGACAGAGGTTGACACTGAAGCTTTCTTT CASSYWTEVDTEAFF
TRBJ1-3 TRBV30 . . TGTGCCACCGATTATCAGGGAAACACCATATATTTT CATDYQGNTIYF
TRBJ1-5 TRBV12-3/TRBV12-4 few . TGTGCCAGCAGTTTAGAGGGGGATCAGCCCCAGCATTTT CASSLEGDQPQHF
TRBJ1-5 TRBV18 . TRBD1 TGTGCCAGCTCACCAGGACCAGGGGGCGCGAGCAATCAGCCCCAGCATTTT CASSPGPGGASNQPQHF
TRBJ1-2 TRBV19 . . TGTGCCAGTAGTATAGTTTCCGAGGTAAATGGCTACACCTTC CASSIVSEVNGYTF
TRBJ1-3 TRBV15 . . TGTGCCACCAGCAGACCCCGTGGGGTGGCAAACACCATATATTTT CATSRPRGVANTIYF
TRBJ1-1 TRBV10-1 . . TGCGCCAGCAGTAATGATATGAACACTGAAGCTTTCTTT CASSNDMNTEAFF
TRBJ2-5 TRBV20-1 once . TGCAGTGCTAAGGGTCAAGAGACCCAGTACTTC CSAKGQETQYF
TRBJ2-1 TRBV5-6 . . TGTGCCAGCAGCTTGGGAGGGAACTCCTACAATGAGCAGTTCTTC CASSLGGNSYNEQFF